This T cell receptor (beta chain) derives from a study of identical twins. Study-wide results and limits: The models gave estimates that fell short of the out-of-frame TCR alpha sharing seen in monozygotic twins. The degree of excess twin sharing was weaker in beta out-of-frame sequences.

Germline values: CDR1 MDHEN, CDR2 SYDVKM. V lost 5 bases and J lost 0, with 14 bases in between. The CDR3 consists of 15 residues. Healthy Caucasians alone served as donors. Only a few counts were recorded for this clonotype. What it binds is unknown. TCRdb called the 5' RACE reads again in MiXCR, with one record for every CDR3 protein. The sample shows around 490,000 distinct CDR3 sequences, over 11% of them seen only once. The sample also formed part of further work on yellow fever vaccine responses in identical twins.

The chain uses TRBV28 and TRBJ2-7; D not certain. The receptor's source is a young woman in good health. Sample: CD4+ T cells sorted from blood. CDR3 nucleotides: TGTGCCAGCAGTCCCCACCTGGGAATCTCCTACGAGCAGTACTTC. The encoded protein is CASSPHLGISYEQYF.